These T cell receptor beta chains were read from a single sample in a study of T cells after yellow fever vaccination. TCRdb ran MiXCR on the 5' RACE reads and lists one entry per CDR3 protein. The data hold approximately 510,000 distinct CDR3 sequences, with 21% observed a single time. Material: PBMCs, obtained about 20 days after the first yellow fever vaccination. The receptors were sampled from a young man who received the YFV17D yellow fever vaccine. CDR3s include the opening cysteine and the closing phenylalanine or tryptophan. Fields, in order: D gene, J gene, V gene, clone size, CDR3 DNA, CDR3 protein. A D gene is named only where the DNA matches it firmly. Clone size, where shown, is once, few, many, or a class for clones that have expanded.

>-|TRBJ2-1|TRBV20-1|few
TGCAGTGCTAGAGGGACGACTGGCCACAATGAGCAGTTCTTC
CSARGTTGHNEQFF
>-|TRBJ1-1|TRBV20-1|few
TGCAGTGCTTGGGTGGGATCCTTGAACACTGAAGCTTTCTTT
CSAWVGSLNTEAFF
>-|TRBJ2-2|TRBV11-2|-
TGTGCCAGCAAGGACTTAAACACCAGGGAGCTGTTTTTT
CASKDLNTRELFF
>TRBD1|TRBJ1-5|TRBV18|-
TGTGCCAGCTCACCAACGAACAGGGGCAAGCCCCAGCATTTT
CASSPTNRGKPQHF
>TRBD2|TRBJ2-1|TRBV7-2|-
TGTGCCAGCAGCTTGCTAGCGGGGCCTTACAATGAGCAGTTCTTC
CASSLLAGPYNEQFF
>-|TRBJ1-1|TRBV10-3|few
TGTGCCACCGTACCCTCTCCCGGGGGGGGTGTTACTGAAGCTTTCTTT
CATVPSPGGGVTEAFF
>-|TRBJ1-6|TRBV11-2|-
TGTGCCAGCAGCTTAGATCATAATTCACCCCTCCACTTT
CASSLDHNSPLHF
>-|TRBJ2-5|TRBV12-3/TRBV12-4|-
TGTGCCAGCAGTTCCCCACAGGGACAAGAGACCCAGTACTTC
CASSSPQGQETQYF
>-|TRBJ1-6|TRBV21-1|-
TGTGCCAGCAGCAAAGCTTCCGACAGGGACGATAATTCACCCCTCCACTTT
CASSKASDRDDNSPLHF
>-|TRBJ2-5|TRBV7-8|few
TGTGCCAGCAGCTTCGGGGGTCAGGGTATAGGAGAGACCCAGTACTTC
CASSFGGQGIGETQYF
>-|TRBJ2-3|TRBV20-1|few
TGCAGTGCTCGATCCTTCGCGGGACCCACAGATACGCAGTATTTT
CSARSFAGPTDTQYF
>-|TRBJ2-1|TRBV7-2|-
TGTGCCAGCCCCGAAGGTGAGCAGTTCTTC
CASPEGEQFF
>TRBD1|TRBJ1-5|TRBV6-2/TRBV6-3|-
TGTGCCACAACCATCAGGGGGCTGGGCAATCAGCCCCAGCATTTT
CATTIRGLGNQPQHF
>-|TRBJ1-1|TRBV7-8|few
TGTGCCAGCAGCTTACCCCTAGGGAAAGGTACTGAAGCTTTCTTT
CASSLPLGKGTEAFF
>-|TRBJ2-3|TRBV27|-
TGTGCCAGCGAAAACAGGGTGACAGATACGCAGTATTTT
CASENRVTDTQYF
>-|TRBJ2-7|TRBV20-1|-
TGCAGTGCTAGGCGAGCGACCGAGCAGTACTTC
CSARRATEQYF
>-|TRBJ1-2|TRBV7-2|few
TGTGCCAGCAGCCTACCCGGGCCCCCCTGGGACTATGGCTACACCTTC
CASSLPGPPWDYGYTF
>TRBD1|TRBJ1-4|TRBV4-3|few
TGCGCCAGCAGCCAATCTCCTTCGGGACAGGGGACGAAAAAACTGTTTTTT
CASSQSPSGQGTKKLFF
>TRBD2|TRBJ2-5|TRBV5-5|few
TGTGCCAGCGGCCGCCCCGGGACTAGCGAGGAGACCCAGTACTTC
CASGRPGTSEETQYF
>TRBD2|TRBJ2-1|TRBV20-1|-
TGCAGTGCTAGAGATAGACTAGCGGGGGCGAGGAGCTCCTACAATGAGCAGTTCTTC
CSARDRLAGARSSYNEQFF
>-|TRBJ2-6|TRBV7-3|many
TGTGCCAGCGGGGACTCTGGGGCCAACGTCCTGACTTTC
CASGDSGANVLTF
>-|TRBJ2-3|TRBV7-9|-
TGTGCCAGCAGCTTAGTGTCCTGGATAGACACAGATACGCAGTATTTT
CASSLVSWIDTDTQYF
>-|TRBJ1-1|TRBV28|few
TGTGCCAGCAGTCCTCCTCGGGGGGGAAAAGGCACTGAAGCTTTCTTT
CASSPPRGGKGTEAFF
>-|TRBJ2-1|TRBV18|few
TGTGCCAGCTCACCTCCTGGGGCCAGGGGGGCCTACAATGAGCAGTTCTTC
CASSPPGARGAYNEQFF
>TRBD1|TRBJ1-1|TRBV6-5|-
TGTGCCAGCAGTTGGGACAGGGAGAGTCTATGGGGCACTGAAGCTTTCTTT
CASSWDRESLWGTEAFF
>TRBD2|TRBJ2-2|TRBV27|-
TGTGCCAGCAGTTCATCTAGCGGGAGACACACCGGGGAGCTGTTTTTT
CASSSSSGRHTGELFF
>-|TRBJ2-3|TRBV7-3|-
TGTGCCAGCAGCTTAAAGGGGGGAGATACGCAGTATTTT
CASSLKGGDTQYF
>TRBD2|TRBJ2-5|TRBV5-1|-
TGCGCCAGCAGCTTAGGGACTAGCGTTCGGGAGACCCAGTACTTC
CASSLGTSVRETQYF